The rows below give T cell receptor beta chains drawn from one sample of a study of shared clonotypes between healthy human individuals. Sequenced by immunoSEQ multiplex PCR; TCRdb stores in-frame clones only, minus some. The sample lists roughly 1,500,000 clones; about 98% were seen once. Sequencing was performed on naive CD4+ T cells sorted from blood. The source of these receptors is a man in his thirties or forties in good health. Each CDR3 is given with its conserved first and last residue. Each record gives: V gene, D gene, J gene, CDR3 protein. D genes are given only for firm matches.

V gene: TRBV7-9
D gene: NA
J gene: TRBJ2-7
CDR3 protein: CASSLSRTYEQYF

V gene: TRBV5-1
D gene: NA
J gene: TRBJ2-3
CDR3 protein: CASSLAPPTDTQYF

V gene: TRBV7-8
D gene: TRBD2
J gene: TRBJ2-2
CDR3 protein: CASSPETSGRAQGELFF

V gene: TRBV7-8
D gene: NA
J gene: TRBJ2-2
CDR3 protein: CASSLAIINTGELFF

V gene: TRBV4-3
D gene: NA
J gene: TRBJ2-1
CDR3 protein: CASSHLKGSGEQFF

V gene: TRBV27
D gene: NA
J gene: TRBJ2-2
CDR3 protein: CASSFFTNTGELFF

V gene: TRBV7-6
D gene: NA
J gene: TRBJ2-7
CDR3 protein: CASSRGLPNSYEQYF

V gene: TRBV7-2
D gene: NA
J gene: TRBJ1-5
CDR3 protein: CASSLVVAQPQHF

V gene: TRBV27
D gene: TRBD2
J gene: TRBJ2-5
CDR3 protein: CASSLLAGVETQYF

V gene: TRBV6-1
D gene: NA
J gene: TRBJ2-7
CDR3 protein: CASSTGNRAHEQYF

V gene: TRBV7-9
D gene: NA
J gene: TRBJ1-1
CDR3 protein: CASSLKGWAEQNTEAFF

V gene: TRBV25-1
D gene: NA
J gene: TRBJ2-4
CDR3 protein: CASMAAGTKNIQYF

V gene: TRBV5-6
D gene: NA
J gene: TRBJ2-7
CDR3 protein: CASSLVGSPYEQYF

V gene: TRBV15
D gene: NA
J gene: TRBJ2-3
CDR3 protein: CATSRETDDTQYF

V gene: TRBV7-3
D gene: NA
J gene: TRBJ2-1
CDR3 protein: CASSRGTAGSSDEQFF

V gene: TRBV14
D gene: NA
J gene: TRBJ1-1
CDR3 protein: CASSQNPGPNTEAFF

V gene: TRBV19
D gene: TRBD1
J gene: TRBJ2-7
CDR3 protein: CASSIAGQGSYEQYF

V gene: TRBV6-1
D gene: TRBD2
J gene: TRBJ2-7
CDR3 protein: CASSALAGGVTSYEQYF

V gene: TRBV11-2
D gene: NA
J gene: TRBJ1-4
CDR3 protein: CASSLPNEKLFF

V gene: TRBV18
D gene: TRBD1
J gene: TRBJ1-2
CDR3 protein: CASSSTSGGLEGYTF

V gene: TRBV9
D gene: NA
J gene: TRBJ1-2
CDR3 protein: CASSVDIGGNRGYTF

V gene: TRBV19
D gene: NA
J gene: TRBJ2-5
CDR3 protein: CASSSQGGETQYF

V gene: TRBV7-2
D gene: NA
J gene: TRBJ1-5
CDR3 protein: CASRWGAASNQPQHF

V gene: TRBV6-6
D gene: NA
J gene: TRBJ1-5
CDR3 protein: CASRLSNRDSNQPQHF

V gene: TRBV5-6
D gene: TRBD1
J gene: TRBJ1-1
CDR3 protein: CASAPPGTVLTEAFF

V gene: TRBV18
D gene: NA
J gene: TRBJ2-1
CDR3 protein: CASSPGGARVNNEQFF

V gene: TRBV5-1
D gene: NA
J gene: TRBJ1-4
CDR3 protein: CASSRGGDEKLFF

V gene: TRBV5-1
D gene: NA
J gene: TRBJ2-7
CDR3 protein: CASSLSNRTPRSYEQYF

V gene: TRBV6-5
D gene: NA
J gene: TRBJ1-1
CDR3 protein: CASSYRGQNTEAFF

V gene: TRBV15
D gene: TRBD1
J gene: TRBJ1-4
CDR3 protein: CATSTPQGWSEKLFF

V gene: TRBV5-1
D gene: TRBD2
J gene: TRBJ2-1
CDR3 protein: CASSPGLAGAVSYNEQFF

V gene: TRBV28
D gene: TRBD1
J gene: TRBJ2-5
CDR3 protein: CASSLGRGLSETQYF

V gene: TRBV27
D gene: NA
J gene: TRBJ2-3
CDR3 protein: CASRLQGTDTQYF

V gene: TRBV27
D gene: TRBD1
J gene: TRBJ2-7
CDR3 protein: CASSTTTGSVEQYF

V gene: TRBV7-9
D gene: NA
J gene: TRBJ1-2
CDR3 protein: CASSFQSNYGYTF

V gene: TRBV13
D gene: TRBD2
J gene: TRBJ2-1
CDR3 protein: CASSLLAGLAYNEQFF

V gene: TRBV30
D gene: TRBD2
J gene: TRBJ2-7
CDR3 protein: CAWSISGTYSYEQYF

V gene: TRBV28
D gene: NA
J gene: TRBJ1-2
CDR3 protein: CASSAHEGLGYGYTF

V gene: TRBV29-1
D gene: NA
J gene: TRBJ1-1
CDR3 protein: CSADRAGETEAFF

V gene: TRBV9
D gene: TRBD2
J gene: TRBJ2-5
CDR3 protein: CASSVSSAGTNLETQYF

V gene: TRBV5-4
D gene: TRBD2
J gene: TRBJ2-1
CDR3 protein: CASSLAGGRANEQFF

V gene: TRBV14
D gene: NA
J gene: TRBJ2-5
CDR3 protein: CASSQPRGSGGETQYF

V gene: TRBV18
D gene: NA
J gene: TRBJ1-4
CDR3 protein: CASSRTDEKLFF

V gene: TRBV14
D gene: TRBD1
J gene: TRBJ1-5
CDR3 protein: CASSQTGFNQPQHF

V gene: TRBV20-1
D gene: NA
J gene: TRBJ2-5
CDR3 protein: CSASYRQTQYF

V gene: TRBV9
D gene: TRBD1
J gene: TRBJ1-4
CDR3 protein: CASSAGTVREKLFF

V gene: TRBV6-1
D gene: NA
J gene: TRBJ2-7
CDR3 protein: CASNLPGVLDEQYF

V gene: TRBV25-1
D gene: NA
J gene: TRBJ2-7
CDR3 protein: CASSETGLIEQYF

V gene: TRBV28
D gene: TRBD2
J gene: TRBJ2-1
CDR3 protein: CASSLAGGTNEQFF

V gene: TRBV7-8
D gene: NA
J gene: TRBJ2-1
CDR3 protein: CASSSRRSGEQFF

V gene: TRBV6-5
D gene: NA
J gene: TRBJ2-7
CDR3 protein: CASGPRGTYEQYF

V gene: TRBV6-6
D gene: TRBD1
J gene: TRBJ2-7
CDR3 protein: CASRTGAYEQYF

V gene: TRBV27
D gene: TRBD2
J gene: TRBJ2-3
CDR3 protein: CASSLKTSGTGTDTQYF

V gene: TRBV7-2
D gene: NA
J gene: TRBJ2-7
CDR3 protein: CASSLVEEQYF

V gene: TRBV5-1
D gene: TRBD1
J gene: TRBJ2-1
CDR3 protein: CASSPRGQGAREQFF